The 5 T cell receptor beta chains given below trace back to one sample, sequenced in a study of early T cells in non-severe SARS-CoV-2 infection. A single record per CDR3 protein comes from TCRdb applying MiXCR to the 5' RACE reads. The table lists 85,000 to 100,000 distinct CDR3 sequences, 16% of them singletons, with 0.95% to 1.5% in the top ten. The material sequenced was whole blood. These receptors came from an adult who was a healthcare worker with PCR-confirmed SARS-CoV-2 infection or an uninfected control (not recorded which).

This clonotype has more than one count but fewer than ten. The gene calls are TRBV7-9 and TRBJ1-1; TRBD1 agrees at 10 bases. The trim removed 5 bases at V and 5 bases at J, leaving 5 bases unmatched. The CDR3 length is 14 residues. CDR1 is SEHNR and CDR2 is FQNEAQ in the germline V gene (reference sequence). Here the CDR3 DNA reads TGTGCCAGCAGCCCGACAGGGGGCATGACTGAAGCTTTCTTT. Amino acid sequence: CASSPTGGMTEAFF. Together with reference TRBV7-9 and TRBJ1-1, the CDR3 gives the full variable domain: DTGVSQNPRHKITKRGQNVTFRCDPISEHNRLYWYRQTLGQGPEFLTYFQNEAQLEKSRLLSDRFSAERPKGSFSTLEIQRTEQGDSAMYLCASSPTGGMTEAFFGQGTRLTVV.

The chain employs TRBV20-1 and TRBJ2-7, with 14 bases aligning to TRBD2. This CDR3 has 14 residues. Losses at the gene ends were 3 bases for V and 4 bases for J; bases not matched to a gene: 2. Germline V gene data show CDR1 as DFQATT and CDR2 as SNEGSKA (reference sequence). The CDR3 DNA follows: TGCAGTGCTAGGGGGACTAGCGGGAGTTACGAGCAGTACTTC. This gives the protein CSARGTSGSYEQYF.

This clonotype was seen a handful of times. The rearrangement links TRBV11-2 to TRBJ2-5; no clear D. From germline, CDR1 is SGHAT and CDR2 FQNNGV. The V and J ends lost 4 bases and 5 bases respectively, with 14 bases between them. CDR3 length equals 14 residues. This CDR3 reads CASSSSHMAETQYF. The DNA for the CDR3 is TGTGCCAGCAGCTCGTCGCATATGGCGGAGACCCAGTACTTC.

In this sample, this clonotype turned up a few times. V and J are TRBV7-9 and TRBJ1-5; D remains ambiguous. The V gene's germline CDR1 is SEHNR and CDR2 FQNEAQ (reference sequence). CDR3 length: 16 amino acids. The V end lost 2 bases, the J end lost 1 base, and 12 bases lay between the germline ends. The CDR3 is CASSLYSSTSNQPQHF. In nucleotides, the CDR3 is TGTGCCAGCAGCTTATATTCCAGCACGAGCAATCAGCCCCAGCATTTT.

The table lists this clonotype with a few counts. The V and J genes are TRBV29-1 and TRBJ2-7, with 7 positions matching TRBD1. With 7 bases clipped from V and 3 bases from J, the junction kept 3 bases outside the gene matches. Germline V CDR1 and CDR2: SQVTM, ANQGSEA. This CDR3 has 11 amino acids. CDR3 loop: CSAGTDYEQYF. As DNA, the CDR3 is TGCAGCGCCGGGACAGACTACGAGCAGTACTTC.